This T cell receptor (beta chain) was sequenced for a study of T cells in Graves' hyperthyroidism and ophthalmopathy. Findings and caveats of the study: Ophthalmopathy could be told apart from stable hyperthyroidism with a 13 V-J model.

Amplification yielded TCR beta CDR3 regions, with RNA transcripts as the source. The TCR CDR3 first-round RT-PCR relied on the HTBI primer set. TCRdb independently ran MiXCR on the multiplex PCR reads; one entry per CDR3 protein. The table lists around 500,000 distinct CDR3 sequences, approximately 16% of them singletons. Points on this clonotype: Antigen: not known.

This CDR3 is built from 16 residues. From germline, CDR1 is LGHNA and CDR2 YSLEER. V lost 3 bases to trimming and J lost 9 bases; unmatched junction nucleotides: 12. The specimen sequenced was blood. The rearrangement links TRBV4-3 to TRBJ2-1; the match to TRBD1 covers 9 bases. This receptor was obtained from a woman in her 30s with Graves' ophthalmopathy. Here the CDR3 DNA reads TGCGCCAGCAGCCAGGAACCGGGACAGGGTGGCGGTGAGCAGTTCTTC. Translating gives CASSQEPGQGGGEQFF.